This T cell receptor beta chain was recorded in a study of shared clonotypes between healthy human individuals (dated by TCRdb to 2019 to 2021). Notes on the research overall: The cohort comprised a couple of women and a few men aged 18 to 49 years. For each donor, CD4 naive and CD4 memory were each run on three plates, CD8 naive on two plates, and CD8 memory on one plate. To estimate repertoire size and how much clonotype sharing occurs between individuals, the study deeply sequenced the blood TCR repertoires of about five healthy adults. To increase sequencing depth and limit assay-specific biases, TCR repertoire library preparation and sequencing were carried out by different laboratories using diverse techniques. Between about 0.8 and 9.5 billion PBMCs per donor were obtained by leukapheresis. Findings and caveats that apply to the study as a whole: Because the study included only a small number of donors, the genetic and exposure-history diversity represented was limited. Compared with non-shared clonotypes, clonotypes shared by all four sorted-subset donors had higher generation probabilities. Estimated clonotype richness was generally larger for naive than for memory subsets. Based on pairwise subsampling, the degree of clonotype sharing among donors was expected to be affected by sequencing depth. Approximately 4.8% of naive CD4, around 4% of naive CD8, roughly 2.5% of memory CD4, and about 0.4% of memory CD8 clonotypes were shared across a few donors. Sampling was restricted to blood, and TCR repertoires in tissues likely differ from the TCR repertoires found in blood. Even with the large sequencing depth, rarefaction of the sorted-subset datasets indicated that sequencing was incomplete.

TCR CDR3 regions were amplified from genomic DNA by multiplex PCR using the deep immunoSEQ assay. Genomic DNA extracted from each cell subset was distributed evenly over all wells of several immunoSEQ 96-well plates, and each plate served as one replicate. For sorted subsets, each replicate PCR was loaded with approximately 200 ng genomic DNA, equivalent to about 30,000 T cell genomes. Purified libraries were quantified with a Qubit 3.0 fluorometer, sized on a Bioanalyzer 2100, and re-quantified with the KAPA Library Quantification kit. Every immunoSEQ 96-well plate was sequenced on a separate single-read 150-cycle Illumina NextSeq 550 flow cell. In the source study's methods: The immunoSEQ output contained only junctional sequences without quality scores, so filtering could not match that applied to full-length reads. To assign V/J genes and CDR3, sequences were annotated against IMGT germline references using PyIR, a Python wrapper for IgBLAST v1.9. Reads were filtered out if the reads had weak V/J assignments (E-value above 1e-6), no CDR3, stop codons, out-of-frame junctions, or ambiguous translated residues. A V3J clonotype was defined by an identical inferred V gene, J gene, and CDR3 amino acid sequence. The percentage overlap between two repertoires was calculated by dividing the number of shared unique clonotypes by the size of the smaller repertoire. Three approaches were used to assess repertoire richness: RTK rarefaction, the Chao1 estimator, and Recon v2.1 estimates of unobserved clonotypes. For all TCRbeta clonotypes obtained by the gDNA method from a few donors, generation probabilities were computed with OLGA. Held by TCRdb, this immuneACCESS table contains in-frame sequences only and omits some clones. Under half of the omission traces to an unresolved V gene where checked; the cause of the rest is unknown. D and trimming were read from the DNA, whereas the V and J calls and clone size are those reported in that table. This sample is represented by 1.5 million to 1.9 million clones; 95% to 99% of them were singletons. Together, the top ten hold 0.4% to 0.45% of the sample.

Points on this clone: It lacks a known antigen. No per-base quality is available; no much larger clone lies one base away.

The V end gives up 11 bases and the J end 3 bases, leaving 11 bases in the junction not matched to a gene. Its CDR3 holds 14 amino acids, cysteine through phenylalanine. Only CDR3 DNA is held: 42 bases, read in frame from base 1. The germline V gene sets CDR1 to MDHEN and CDR2 to SYDVKM. The donors were healthy, HIV-negative adults with no recently reported acute infections or vaccinations. Only Caucasian adults living in Nashville, Tennessee, USA were represented among the donors. CD4+ T cells were enriched through magnetic negative selection, after which naive cells were positively selected on CD45RA and the remaining negative fraction served as the memory subset. Blood was collected by leukapheresis, and PBMCs were isolated by Ficoll-Histopaque density gradient centrifugation and then cryopreserved in liquid nitrogen vapor phase. Purity and quantity of every magnetically sorted T cell population were checked by analytical flow cytometry. Genomic DNA was isolated from every sorted fraction and measured by UV absorbance on a Nanodrop 2000c.

The sequence derives from a man aged 25 to 45 in good health. The chain joins TRBV28 to TRBJ1-1, with 8 middle bases fitting TRBD1. The sequenced material came from naive CD4+ T cells sorted from blood. The cell subset or site label of this sample denotes: CD45RA+ positively selected. At the DNA level, the sequence is TGTGCCCATCGCAGGGGGCTCGGGTACACTGAAGCTTTCTTT. Its protein product is CAHRRGLGYTEAFF.